Below, 19 T cell receptor beta chains from the same sample are listed, as sequenced in a study of CD8 T cells in Susac syndrome. RNA was extracted with the RNeasy kit, and a quantity of 0.5 to 1 ug was reverse transcribed using random hexamers. MiXCR, run by TCRdb on the immunoSEQ multiplex PCR reads, gives a single entry per CDR3 protein. The sample shows 250,000 to 300,000 distinct CDR3 sequences, roughly 85% of them seen only once. The sample comprised CD8+ T cells from PBMCs. The receptors stem from a human donor with multiple sclerosis.

The V gene is TRBV30, the J gene TRBJ2-2; 9 positions match TRBD2. V lost 7 bases and J lost 5; bases outside the gene matches: 5. Germline V gene data show CDR1 as GTSNPN and CDR2 as SVGIG (reference sequence). This CDR3 is 13 amino acids long. CDR3 loop: CALLAGRTGELFF. In DNA form, the CDR3 reads TGTGCCTTGCTAGCGGGAAGGACCGGGGAGCTGTTTTTT. Full variable domain (remainder filled in from reference TRBV30 and TRBJ2-2): SQTIHQWPATLVQPVGSPLSLECTVEGTSNPNLYWYRQAAGRGLQLLFYSVGIGQISSEVPQNLSASRPQDRQFILSSKKLLLSDSGFYLCALLAGRTGELFFGEGSRLTVL.

The chain is built from TRBV11-1 and TRBJ2-1; D possibly matches TRBD1 or TRBD2 (5 bases each). The CDR3 is 14 amino acids. CDR1 is SGHAT and CDR2 is FQDESV in the germline V gene (reference sequence). V gave up 5 bases and J gave up 9 bases, with 17 bases separating them. This CDR3 is CASSESGTSFEQFF. In DNA, the CDR3 is TGTGCCAGCAGCGAATCCGGGACCTCATTTGAGCAGTTCTTC.

As for this clonotype: Sequence at one end of the junction differs from germline and may be a read error. This sequence joins TRBV27 and TRBJ2-7; 8 bases line up with TRBD1. From germline, CDR1 is MNHEY and CDR2 SMNVEV (reference sequence). The CDR3 sequence is 14 residues long. CDR3 bases: TGTGCCGGCAGTTTCCAGGGGGCTGTCTACGAGCAGTACTTC. Translated: CAGSFQGAVYEQYF.

The chain links TRBV5-1 to TRBJ2-1; D gene unclear. V lost 7 bases and J 3 bases, leaving 14 bases between the germline ends. Per germline, CDR1 SGHRS and CDR2 YFSETQ. This CDR3 has 14 amino acids. The CDR3 region is CASAPAVNYNEQFF. CDR3 bases: TGCGCCAGCGCACCGGCGGTAAACTACAATGAGCAGTTCTTC.

The V call is TRBV9, the J call TRBJ2-2; D is undetermined. The CDR3 runs 13 residues. Germline V gene data show CDR1 as SGDLS and CDR2 as YYNGEE. The V end was cut by 4 bases, the J end by 7 bases, with 11 bases between. The CDR3 spells CASSITPLGELFF. The CDR3 coding sequence is TGTGCCAGCAGCATCACCCCCCTCGGGGAGCTGTTTTTT.

This chain links TRBV4-1 with TRBJ2-7; TRBD2 matches 8 bases. The germline gives CDR1 MGHRA, CDR2 YSYEKL. The CDR3 loop spans 15 amino acids. Losses at the gene ends were 5 bases for V and 4 bases for J; bases not matched to a gene: 10. CDR3 in DNA: TGCGCCAGCAGCTACCAGCGGGAGCAAGGGTACGAGCAGTACTTC. Protein sequence: CASSYQREQGYEQYF.

The chain is built from TRBV9 and TRBJ1-2, with a tentative D call TRBD1 (6 bases). Trimming took off 4 bases at V and 8 bases at J, with 9 bases between the two ends. Germline V gives CDR1 SGDLS, CDR2 YYNGEE. The CDR3 length is 11 residues. This chain's CDR3 is CASSTGQGYTF. The CDR3 DNA sequence: TGTGCCAGCAGCACAGGGCAAGGCTACACCTTC.

The chain has TRBV28 and TRBJ2-3, with 11 bases aligning to TRBD2. Germline CDR1 reads MDHEN; CDR2 reads SYDVKM. Unmatched junction bases numbered 8, after V lost 3 bases and J lost 6 bases. The CDR3 consists of 16 residues. The DNA for the CDR3 is TGTGCCAGCAGTTTCGGGACTAGCGGTATCACGGATACGCAGTATTTT. Protein sequence: CASSFGTSGITDTQYF.

The chain has TRBV27 and TRBJ2-1; TRBD2 agrees at 7 bases. Trimming removed 3 bases from V and 3 bases from J; junction bases left unmatched: 8. The CDR3 has 16 residues. Germline V CDR1 and CDR2: MNHEY, SMNVEV (reference sequence). CDR3 in amino acids: CASSFGPGTNYNEQFF. The CDR3 DNA is TGTGCCAGCAGTTTCGGTCCCGGGACTAACTACAATGAGCAGTTCTTC.

V is TRBV28 and J is TRBJ2-5; 8 nucleotides align to TRBD1. CDR3 size: 15 residues. The junction had 9 bases not matched to a gene; V was cut back by 7 bases and J by 2 bases. Germline V gene sequence: CDR1 MDHEN, CDR2 SYDVKM. CDR3 coding DNA: TGTGCCAGCACCCCGGGACAGGCCGAGCAAGAGACCCAGTACTTC. Protein product: CASTPGQAEQETQYF.

The V call is TRBV11-1, the J call TRBJ2-7; maybe TRBD2 (6 bases). The CDR3 length is 15 residues. Trimming pared 3 bases from V and 0 bases from J, leaving 12 bases between. Germline CDR1 reads SGHAT; CDR2 reads FQDESV (reference sequence). CDR3 nucleotide sequence: TGTGCCAGCAGCTTGGGCGGGACCAACTCCTACGAGCAGTACTTC. This sequence encodes CASSLGGTNSYEQYF.

The rearrangement joins TRBV14 to TRBJ1-4; D gene unclear. V lost 0 bases to trimming and J lost 4 bases, with 9 bases between them. Germline loops: CDR1 SGHDN, CDR2 FVKESK. This CDR3 contains 15 residues. CDR3 coding DNA: TGTGCCAGCAGCCAAGAATGGCGGATTAATGAAAAACTGTTTTTT. Translating gives CASSQEWRINEKLFF.

The chain joins TRBV7-3 to TRBJ2-3; unclear D gene. The V gene's germline CDR1 is SGHTA and CDR2 FQGTGA. V was pared by 5 bases and J by 4 bases, with 10 bases between. CDR3 length: 13 residues. The CDR3 loop reads CASSPPWADTQYF. DNA of the CDR3: TGTGCCAGCAGCCCCCCCTGGGCAGATACGCAGTATTTT.

This clonotype turned up a few times. V usage is TRBV28 and J usage is TRBJ2-7, with D hard to call. Germline V gene lookup returns CDR1 MDHEN and CDR2 SYDVKM. With 6 bases removed from V and 0 bases from J, the gap between germline ends came to 6 bases. This CDR3 spans 12 amino acids. The chain's CDR3 is CASRVPSYEQYF. CDR3 DNA sequence: TGTGCCAGCAGAGTTCCCTCCTACGAGCAGTACTTC.

The chain combines TRBV7-9 with TRBJ1-1; 7 nucleotides align to TRBD1. V gave up 0 bases and J gave up 1 base; unmatched junction bases: 8. CDR3 size: 17 residues. Per germline, CDR1 SEHNR and CDR2 FQNEAQ (reference sequence). The CDR3 DNA is TGTGCCAGCAGCTTAGCTAGGGGACAGAGATGGAACACTGAAGCTTTCTTT. Translated: CASSLARGQRWNTEAFF.

V usage is TRBV18 and J usage is TRBJ2-4, with D unclear. CDR1 and CDR2 (germline): KGHSH, LQKENI. This CDR3 spans 14 amino acids. V was cut by 4 bases and J by 0 bases, with 7 bases left in between. The CDR3: CASSLDLAKNIQYF. The CDR3 nucleotides read TGTGCCAGCTCACTAGACTTAGCCAAAAACATTCAGTACTTC.

This chain links TRBV27 with TRBJ1-2; D call uncertain. The CDR3 spans 14 residues. The germline V gene encodes CDR1 MNHEY and CDR2 SMNVEV (reference sequence). Trimming stripped 0 bases from V and 6 bases from J, with 11 bases between. This CDR3 is CASSLSPLLDGYTF. CDR3 nucleotides: TGTGCCAGCAGTTTATCCCCTCTTCTGGATGGCTACACCTTC.

The CDR3 here is CASSLKTGSDEQFF. The CDR3 DNA reads TGCGCCAGCAGTCTCAAGACGGGGTCTGATGAGCAGTTCTTC. The chain joins TRBV23-1 to TRBJ2-1, with D perhaps matching TRBD2 (5 bases). TRBV23-1 is marked as an open reading frame, function uncertain. This CDR3 spans 14 amino acids. The V end was cut by 4 bases, the J end by 8 bases, with 15 bases between.

The chain carries TRBV6-5 and TRBJ1-1; 8 bases map to TRBD1. The junction had 13 bases not matched to a gene; V was cut back by 5 bases and J by 8 bases. There are 15 residues in the CDR3. The germline V gene encodes CDR1 MNHEY and CDR2 SVGAGI. This CDR3 reads CASSTGTGLTGEAFF. CDR3 DNA: TGTGCCAGCAGTACGGGGACAGGCCTTACAGGGGAAGCTTTCTTT.